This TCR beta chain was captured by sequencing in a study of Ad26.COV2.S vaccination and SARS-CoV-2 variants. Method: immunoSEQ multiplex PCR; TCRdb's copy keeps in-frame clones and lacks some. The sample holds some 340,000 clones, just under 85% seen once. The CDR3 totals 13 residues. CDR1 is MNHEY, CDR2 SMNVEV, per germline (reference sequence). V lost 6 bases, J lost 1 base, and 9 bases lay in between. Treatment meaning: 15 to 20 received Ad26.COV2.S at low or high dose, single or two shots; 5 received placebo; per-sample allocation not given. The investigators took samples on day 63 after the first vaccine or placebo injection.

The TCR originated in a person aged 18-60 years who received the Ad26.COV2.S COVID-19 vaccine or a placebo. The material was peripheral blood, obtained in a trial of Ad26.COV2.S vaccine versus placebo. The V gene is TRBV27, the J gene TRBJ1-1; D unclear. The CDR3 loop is CASSWFANTEAFF. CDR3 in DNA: TGTGCCAGCAGCTGGTTCGCGAACACTGAAGCTTTCTTT.